These 2 T cell receptor beta chains originate from one sample sequenced in a study of early T cells in non-severe SARS-CoV-2 infection. Via MiXCR, TCRdb re-called the 5' RACE reads, giving one row per CDR3 protein. The data hold under 50,000 distinct CDR3 sequences, with 4% to 5% observed a single time. Input material: whole blood. Every receptor here comes from an adult who was a healthcare worker with PCR-confirmed SARS-CoV-2 infection or an uninfected control (not recorded which).

This clonotype has ten or more counts. The V call is TRBV10-2, the J call TRBJ1-1; D unresolved. Germline V gene sequence: CDR1 WSHSY, CDR2 SAAADI. With 4 bases removed from V and 4 bases from J, the gap between germline ends came to 10 bases. This CDR3 spans 13 amino acids. The CDR3 is CASSAVQSTEAFF. In DNA, the CDR3 is TGCGCCAGCAGTGCGGTCCAGAGCACTGAAGCTTTCTTT.

The chain recombines TRBV30 with TRBJ2-1; 12 bases are shared with TRBD2. The CDR3 extends over 15 amino acids. Trimming at V came to 0 bases and at J to 7 bases, leaving 4 bases not matched to a gene. CDR1 is GTSNPN and CDR2 is SVGIG in the germline V gene (reference sequence). The CDR3 reads CAWSVGLAGMNEQFF. The CDR3 nucleotides read TGTGCCTGGAGTGTTGGACTAGCGGGAATGAATGAGCAGTTCTTC. The complete variable domain, with remaining parts taken from reference TRBV30 and TRBJ2-1, reads SQTIHQWPATLVQPVGSPLSLECTVEGTSNPNLYWYRQAAGRGLQLLFYSVGIGQISSEVPQNLSASRPQDRQFILSSKKLLLSDSGFYLCAWSVGLAGMNEQFFGPGTRLTVL.